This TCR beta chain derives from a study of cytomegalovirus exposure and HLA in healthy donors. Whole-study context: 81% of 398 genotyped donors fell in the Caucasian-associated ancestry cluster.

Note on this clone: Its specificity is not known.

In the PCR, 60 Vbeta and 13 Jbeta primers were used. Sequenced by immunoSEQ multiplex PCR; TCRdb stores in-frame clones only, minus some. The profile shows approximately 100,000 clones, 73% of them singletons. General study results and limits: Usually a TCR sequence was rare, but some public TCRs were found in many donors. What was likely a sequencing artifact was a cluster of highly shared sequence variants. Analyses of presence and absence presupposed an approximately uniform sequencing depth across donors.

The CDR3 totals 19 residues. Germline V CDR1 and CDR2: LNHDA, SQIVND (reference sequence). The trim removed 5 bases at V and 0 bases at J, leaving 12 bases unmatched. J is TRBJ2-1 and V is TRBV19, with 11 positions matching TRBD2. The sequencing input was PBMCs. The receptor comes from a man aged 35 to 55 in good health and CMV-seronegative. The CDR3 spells CASSGAASGGFSSYNEQFF. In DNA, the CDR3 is TGTGCCAGTAGTGGGGCAGCTAGCGGGGGGTTCAGCTCCTACAATGAGCAGTTCTTC.